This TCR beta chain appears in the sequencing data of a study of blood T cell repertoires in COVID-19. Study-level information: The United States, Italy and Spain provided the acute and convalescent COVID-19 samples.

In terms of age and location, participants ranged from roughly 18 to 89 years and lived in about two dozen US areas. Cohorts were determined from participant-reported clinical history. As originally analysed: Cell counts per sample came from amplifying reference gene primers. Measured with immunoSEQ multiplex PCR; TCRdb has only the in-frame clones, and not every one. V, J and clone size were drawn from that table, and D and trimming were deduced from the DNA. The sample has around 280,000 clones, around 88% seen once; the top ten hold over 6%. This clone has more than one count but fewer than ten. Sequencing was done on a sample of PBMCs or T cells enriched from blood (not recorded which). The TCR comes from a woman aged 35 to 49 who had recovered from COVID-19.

CDR3 residues: CASSLSGQETQYF. The CDR3, as DNA: TGTGCCAGCAGCTTGAGCGGCCAAGAGACCCAGTACTTC. V and J are TRBV7-3 and TRBJ2-5, with D possibly being TRBD2 (5 bases). Looked up from germline, CDR1 is SGHTA and CDR2 is FQGTGA. Deletions cut 3 bases from V and 1 base from J, with 6 bases between. CDR3 size: 13 residues. The entire variable domain, with the rest obtained from reference TRBV7-3 and TRBJ2-5, is as follows: GAGVSQTPSNKVTEKGKYVELRCDPISGHTALYWYRQSLGQGPEFLIYFQGTGAADDSGLPNDRFFAVRPEGSVSTLKIQRTERGDSAVYLCASSLSGQETQYFGPGTRLLVL.